The 31 T cell receptor beta chains below all came from one sample that was sequenced in a study of control samples from healthy donors and cancer patients (dated by TCRdb to about 2020). Receptor libraries were prepared by the immunoSEQ multiplex PCR assay. TCRdb retrieved this table from immuneACCESS and kept in-frame rearrangements only. Not all clones are present; in checked studies, unresolved V genes account for under half, and no reason is known for the remainder. For this sample the table gives roughly 100,000 clones, of which about 91% were detected only once. Of the sample, 2% to 2.5% is held by the ten largest clones. The sequenced material came from blood. These receptors came from a woman between 18 and 29 years old in good health.

The CDR3 DNA is TGTGCCAGCAGTTACCGTGACGAGCAGTACTTC. It encodes CASSYRDEQYF. This sequence joins TRBV6-5 and TRBJ2-7; no clear D gene. With 2 bases removed from V and 5 bases from J, the gap between germline ends came to 4 bases. The germline gives CDR1 MNHEY, CDR2 SVGAGI. The CDR3 is made up of 11 amino acids.

The chain is built from TRBV11-2 and TRBJ1-6; D is possibly TRBD1 (6 bases). This CDR3 contains 15 residues. Germline CDR1 reads SGHAT; CDR2 reads FQNNGV. Trimming stripped 1 base from V and 10 bases from J, with 14 bases between. CDR3 protein: CASSLVQGLDSPLHF. Here the CDR3 DNA reads TGTGCCAGCAGCTTAGTCCAGGGGCTGGACTCACCCCTCCACTTT. Full variable domain (missing parts from reference TRBV11-2 and TRBJ1-6): EAGVAQSPRYKIIEKRQSVAFWCNPISGHATLYWYQQILGQGPKLLIQFQNNGVVDDSQLPKDRFSAERLKGVDSTLKIQPAKLEDSAVYLCASSLVQGLDSPLHFGNGTRLTVT.

This clone was picked up a small number of times. V gene TRBV28 combines with J gene TRBJ1-1; D might be TRBD1 (5 bases). Germline loops: CDR1 MDHEN, CDR2 SYDVKM. Trimming took 8 bases from V and 1 from J, leaving 8 bases between them. This CDR3 has 12 residues. CDR3 DNA sequence: TGTGCCAGCTGCACAGGGAACACTGAAGCTTTCTTT. This codes for CASCTGNTEAFF.

This chain connects TRBV24-1 to TRBJ2-7; D gene unclear. Germline CDR1 reads KGHDR; CDR2 reads SFDVKD. Trimming stripped 3 bases from V and 7 bases from J, with 12 bases between. The CDR3 runs to 13 residues. The DNA of the CDR3 is TGTGCCACCAGTGATGGATTAAGGCGGGAGCAGTACTTC. It encodes CATSDGLRREQYF.

This clone was recorded a few times. This chain joins TRBV7-2 and TRBJ1-3, with unresolved D. Germline values: CDR1 SGHTA, CDR2 FQGNSA. Trimming shortened V by 2 bases and J by 0 bases, and 5 bases separated the two germline ends. The CDR3 totals 14 residues. The CDR3 coding sequence is TGTGCCAGCAGCTTATCCCTCTCTGGAAACACCATATATTTT. Translated: CASSLSLSGNTIYF.

The J gene is TRBJ2-3, the V gene TRBV9, with D perhaps matching TRBD2 (5 bases). Germline CDR1 and CDR2: SGDLS and YYNGEE. This CDR3 contains 14 residues. The V gene lost 7 bases and the J gene lost 1 base, with 13 bases spanning the gap. The chain's CDR3 is CASAASSGTDTQYF. The CDR3 DNA sequence: TGTGCCAGCGCAGCTAGCTCGGGCACAGATACGCAGTATTTT.

The chain recombines TRBV9 with TRBJ2-7, with TRBD1 matching 8 bases. V dropped 0 bases and J dropped 4; count of bases not matched to a gene: 12. The germline CDR1 and CDR2 sequences are SGDLS and YYNGEE. The CDR3 covers 17 residues. The DNA of the CDR3 is TGTGCCAGCAGCGTAGATTCCGGACAGGGAATAAAATACGAGCAGTACTTC. Translating it yields CASSVDSGQGIKYEQYF. Combining the CDR3 with reference TRBV9 and TRBJ2-7 gives the whole variable domain DSGVTQTPKHLITATGQRVTLRCSPRSGDLSVYWYQQSLDQGLQFLIQYYNGEERAKGNILERFSAQQFPDLHSELNLSSLELGDSALYFCASSVDSGQGIKYEQYFGPGTRLTVT.

In its sample, this clone was seen once. The chain carries TRBV5-1 and TRBJ2-7; 8 bases are a match to TRBD2. The CDR3 spans 14 residues. Germline V gene sequence: CDR1 SGHRS, CDR2 YFSETQ. V was clipped by 10 bases and J by 2 bases; unmatched bases: 11. CDR3 coding DNA: TGCGCCCCCCTCTGGGAGCGGGGGACCTACGAGCAGTACTTC. It yields the protein CAPLWERGTYEQYF.

This rearrangement joins TRBV5-5 to TRBJ1-4; D possibly corresponds to TRBD1 (5 bases). The V end lost 0 bases, the J end lost 5 bases, and 11 bases lay between the germline ends. From germline, CDR1 is SGHKS and CDR2 YYEKEE (reference sequence). The CDR3 sequence is 15 residues long. The CDR3 DNA follows: TGTGCCAGCAGCTTGGCCGGGACTATGAATGAAAAACTGTTTTTT. Protein sequence: CASSLAGTMNEKLFF.

This clone was observed a handful of times. The rearrangement joins TRBV2 to TRBJ2-2; D gene ambiguous. Trimming stripped 0 bases from V and 5 bases from J, with 7 bases between. Germline CDR1 is SNHLY and CDR2 is FYNNEI. The CDR3 length is 14 residues. In DNA form, the CDR3 reads TGTGCCAGCAGTGAAGCGCTTCGGACCGGGGAGCTGTTTTTT. Its protein is CASSEALRTGELFF.

The chain couples TRBV5-1 to TRBJ2-2, with D possibly matching TRBD1 (6 bases). The V and J ends lost 0 bases and 7 bases respectively, with 16 bases between them. This CDR3 spans 16 amino acids. CDR1 is SGHRS and CDR2 is YFSETQ in the germline V gene. The CDR3 loop reads CASSLAGVSLDGELFF. Here the CDR3 DNA reads TGCGCCAGCAGCTTGGCAGGGGTCTCTTTGGACGGGGAGCTGTTTTTT. Full variable domain (remainder filled in from reference TRBV5-1 and TRBJ2-2): KAGVTQTPRYLIKTRGQQVTLSCSPISGHRSVSWYQQTPGQGLQFLFEYFSETQRNKGNFPGRFSGRQFSNSRSEMNVSTLELGDSALYLCASSLAGVSLDGELFFGEGSRLTVL.

The chain recombines TRBV13 with TRBJ2-1; 8 bases are shared with TRBD2. The CDR3 runs to 15 residues. Looked up from germline, CDR1 is PRHDT and CDR2 is FYEKMQ (reference sequence). V lost 4 bases, J lost 12 bases, and 14 bases stayed unmatched. The chain's CDR3 is CASSSRTSLSLWQFF. CDR3 nucleotides: TGTGCCAGCAGCTCTAGGACTAGCCTAAGTTTATGGCAGTTCTTC.

This clone was counted only a few times. The V gene is TRBV2, the J gene TRBJ2-5; TRBD2 matches at 7 bases. The V segment lost 4 bases and the J segment 0 bases; nucleotides outside the gene matches: 2. CDR1 SNHLY and CDR2 FYNNEI come from the germline V gene. The CDR3 is 14 amino acids. CDR3 DNA: TGTGCCAGCAGTGTGGGAGGGTACCAAGAGACCCAGTACTTC. Amino acids: CASSVGGYQETQYF.

The rearrangement joins TRBV5-6 to TRBJ1-2; a possible D gene is TRBD1 (5 bases). V dropped 4 bases and J dropped 7 bases, with 11 bases sitting between them. Germline V gene data show CDR1 as SGHDT and CDR2 as YYEEEE. There are 12 residues in the CDR3. The CDR3: CASSSRVGGYTF. The CDR3 nucleotides are TGTGCCAGCAGCAGCAGGGTCGGTGGCTACACCTTC. The whole variable domain, remainder taken from reference TRBV5-6 and TRBJ1-2, is DAGVTQSPTHLIKTRGQQVTLRCSPKSGHDTVSWYQQALGQGPQFIFQYYEEEERQRGNFPDRFSGHQFPNYSSELNVNALLLGDSALYLCASSSRVGGYTFGSGTRLTVV.

This chain joins TRBV2 and TRBJ2-5; the match to TRBD1 covers 8 bases. V trimming: 9 bases; J trimming: 7 bases; junction bases outside the gene matches: 4. The length of the CDR3 is 11 residues. Germline V gives CDR1 SNHLY, CDR2 FYNNEI. CDR3 in DNA: TGTGCCAGGACAGGGGCGGGGACCCAGTACTTC. Protein sequence: CARTGAGTQYF.

This clone was observed a single time. V gene TRBV3-1 (or the pseudogene TRBV3-2) combines with J gene TRBJ1-1, with D hard to call. V shed 1 base and J shed 2 bases, with 8 bases lying between them. This CDR3 region has 14 residues. The germline CDR1 and CDR2 sequences are LGHDT and YNNKEL (reference sequence). The CDR3 DNA reads as TGTGCCAGCAGCCAAGGGGGAGGCAACACTGAAGCTTTCTTT. Amino acids: CASSQGGGNTEAFF.

In regard to this clone: This CDR3 is also generated by other DNA sequences in the sample. The chain employs TRBV6-2 or TRBV6-3 and TRBJ2-2; D is undetermined. Germline CDR1 and CDR2: MNHEY and SVGEGT. V lost 6 bases, J lost 2 bases, and 1 base lay in between. The CDR3 runs 11 residues. The CDR3 coding sequence is TGTGCCAGCAGCAACACCGGGGAGCTGTTTTTT. This translates into CASSNTGELFF.

The chain is built from TRBV14 and TRBJ1-2; the match to TRBD1 covers 8 bases. Germline V lookup: CDR1 SGHDN, CDR2 FVKESK. The V segment lost 8 bases and the J segment 5 bases; nucleotides outside the gene matches: 4. This CDR3 has 12 amino acids. The CDR3 bases are TGTGCCAGCCGAAACAGGGGGTATGGCTACACCTTC. Residues: CASRNRGYGYTF.

The V gene is TRBV5-5, the J gene TRBJ2-2; 9 bases line up with TRBD2. The CDR3 extends over 15 amino acids. J lost 5 bases, V lost 4 bases, and 6 bases had no gene match. Germline V gene data show CDR1 as SGHKS and CDR2 as YYEKEE (reference sequence). The CDR3 here is CASSMGLAITGELFF. The CDR3 DNA is TGTGCCAGCAGCATGGGACTAGCCATAACCGGGGAGCTGTTTTTT.

This chain links TRBV7-8 with TRBJ2-7, with 7 bases aligning to TRBD1. The CDR3 spans 14 residues. V trimming: 5 bases; J trimming: 1 base; junction bases outside the gene matches: 5. Germline CDR1 reads SGHVS; CDR2 reads FQNEAQ. The CDR3 nucleotides are TGTGCCAGCAGCCTACAGGGGACGTCCTACGAGCAGTACTTC. Its translation: CASSLQGTSYEQYF.

This clone was seen more than once but under ten times. The chain combines TRBV7-3 with TRBJ2-5; D possibly corresponds to TRBD1 (6 bases). Germline V gene data show CDR1 as SGHTA and CDR2 as FQGTGA. The CDR3 has 17 residues. Trimming removed 4 bases from V and 5 bases from J, with 23 bases in between. The CDR3 nucleotides read TGTGCCAGCAGCTCTTACTTTACACAGGGTAAGGTTGAGACCCAGTACTTC. Amino acid sequence: CASSSYFTQGKVETQYF.

DNA for the CDR3: TGTGCCAGCTCACCGGACAGGGAGCCTTATGGCTACACCTTC. It is translated as CASSPDREPYGYTF. J is TRBJ1-2 and V is TRBV18; the match to TRBD1 covers 8 bases. V trimming: 3 bases; J trimming: 5 bases; junction bases outside the gene matches: 5. Germline loops: CDR1 KGHSH, CDR2 LQKENI. The CDR3 is 14 residues long.

This chain connects TRBV28 to TRBJ1-5, with D perhaps matching TRBD1 (6 bases). Trimming cost V 2 bases and J 0 bases, with 11 bases left between them. The CDR3 runs 16 residues. The germline gives CDR1 MDHEN, CDR2 SYDVKM. In DNA form, the CDR3 reads TGTGCCAGCAGTTTAGAGAGGGGGGCTAGCAATCAGCCCCAGCATTTT. This encodes CASSLERGASNQPQHF. The full variable domain, rest sourced from reference TRBV28 and TRBJ1-5, is DVKVTQSSRYLVKRTGEKVFLECVQDMDHENMFWYRQDPGLGLRLIYFSYDVKMKEKGDIPEGYSVSREKKERFSLILESASTNQTSMYLCASSLERGASNQPQHFGDGTRLSIL.

The chain carries TRBV28 and TRBJ1-2; D gene unclear. V lost 5 bases to trimming and J lost 4 bases, with 8 bases between them. Germline V gene lookup returns CDR1 MDHEN and CDR2 SYDVKM. CDR3 length: 12 amino acids. The CDR3 spells CASSEESYGYTF. The CDR3 nucleotides are TGTGCCAGCAGTGAGGAGTCCTATGGCTACACCTTC.

This chain uses TRBV6-4 with TRBJ2-5; tentatively, D is TRBD1 (7 bases). Germline CDR1 MRHNA, CDR2 SNTAGT. CDR3 length: 14 residues. V lost 3 bases, J lost 5 bases, and 13 bases lay in between. CDR3 coding DNA: TGTGCCAGCAGTGAAACAGGGGAGGTGGAGACCCAGTACTTC. It yields the protein CASSETGEVETQYF.

The V gene is TRBV30, the J gene TRBJ2-1; TRBD2 matches at 11 bases. The germline CDR1 and CDR2 sequences are GTSNPN and SVGIG (reference sequence). This CDR3 has 17 residues. V lost 1 base to trimming and J lost 5 bases; unmatched junction nucleotides: 10. The DNA for the CDR3 is TGTGCCTGGAGTGCCCGCGTGACTAGCGGGGACAACAATGAGCAGTTCTTC. Its protein product is CAWSARVTSGDNNEQFF.

The chain links TRBV7-9 to TRBJ1-1; D is ambiguous. Germline lookup yields CDR1 SEHNR and CDR2 FQNEAQ (reference sequence). V lost 2 bases to trimming and J lost 8 bases, with 9 bases between them. The CDR3 is made up of 12 amino acids. The CDR3 DNA reads TGTGCCAGCAGCTTAAGTTCATTCGAAGCTTTCTTT. Translating gives CASSLSSFEAFF.

The CDR3 spells CASSALGTSGIGGQFF. The CDR3 DNA is TGTGCCAGCAGCGCACTTGGGACTAGCGGGATCGGCGGGCAGTTCTTC. This chain links TRBV11-2 with TRBJ2-1; TRBD2 agrees at 13 bases. V lost 5 bases to trimming and J lost 12 bases; unmatched junction nucleotides: 13. Germline values: CDR1 SGHAT, CDR2 FQNNGV. The CDR3 is made up of 16 amino acids. The entire variable domain, with the rest obtained from reference TRBV11-2 and TRBJ2-1, is as follows: EAGVAQSPRYKIIEKRQSVAFWCNPISGHATLYWYQQILGQGPKLLIQFQNNGVVDDSQLPKDRFSAERLKGVDSTLKIQPAKLEDSAVYLCASSALGTSGIGGQFFGPGTRLTVL.

The J gene is TRBJ2-1, the V gene TRBV9, with TRBD1 matching over 7 bases. Germline lookup yields CDR1 SGDLS and CDR2 YYNGEE. Trimming cost V 3 bases and J 8 bases; bases outside gene matches: 11. The CDR3 is 15 residues long. The CDR3 loop reads CASSAGSRGIDEQFF. The CDR3 region has the DNA TGTGCCAGCAGCGCGGGATCCAGGGGGATCGATGAGCAGTTCTTC. Together with reference TRBV9 and TRBJ2-1, the CDR3 gives the full variable domain: DSGVTQTPKHLITATGQRVTLRCSPRSGDLSVYWYQQSLDQGLQFLIQYYNGEERAKGNILERFSAQQFPDLHSELNLSSLELGDSALYFCASSAGSRGIDEQFFGPGTRLTVL.

The V gene is TRBV28, the J gene TRBJ2-4; D perhaps matches TRBD1 (6 bases). Germline V lookup: CDR1 MDHEN, CDR2 SYDVKM. V was pared by 6 bases and J by 15 bases, with 15 bases between. This CDR3 has 11 residues. The CDR3 DNA sequence: TGTGCCAGCAGGACAGGAACTGGGGCGTACTTC. This gives the protein CASRTGTGAYF.

V usage is TRBV19 and J usage is TRBJ1-3, with D perhaps matching TRBD1 (5 bases). The length of the CDR3 is 15 residues. The V and J ends lost 5 bases and 0 bases respectively, with 11 bases between them. Looked up from germline, CDR1 is LNHDA and CDR2 is SQIVND (reference sequence). As DNA, the CDR3 is TGTGCCAGTAGTTCCTGGGGGAGCTCTGGAAACACCATATATTTT. It encodes CASSSWGSSGNTIYF.